This TCR beta chain was retrieved from a study of shared clonotypes between healthy human individuals. Overall study findings and caveats: Exclusively blood specimens were collected; tissue repertoires likely differ.

It was at deep level that the assay was run. Repertoires were generated with immunoSEQ multiplex PCR, while TCRdb's copy carries only in-frame clones and drops some. The sample records some 2.4 million clones, 93% being singletons. The CDR3 runs 13 residues. Germline assignment: CDR1 SGHRS and CDR2 YFSETQ. Trimming pared 0 bases from V and 5 bases from J, leaving 8 bases between. Donors comprised healthy HIV-negative adults lacking recent acute infections or vaccinations. Comment on this clone: What it recognizes is unknown. The sample has other DNA sequences that encode this CDR3 too.

This chain links TRBV5-1 with TRBJ1-1; perhaps TRBD1 as D (5 bases). Sequencing input: naive CD4+ T cells from PBMCs. Regarding subset: CD45RA+ positively selected. This receptor was obtained from a young man in good health. Some clones in this sample may be carry-over from other donors' samples. For the CDR3, the DNA is TGCGCCAGCAGCTTGGGTGAGGGGACTGAAGCTTTCTTT. This gives the protein CASSLGEGTEAFF.